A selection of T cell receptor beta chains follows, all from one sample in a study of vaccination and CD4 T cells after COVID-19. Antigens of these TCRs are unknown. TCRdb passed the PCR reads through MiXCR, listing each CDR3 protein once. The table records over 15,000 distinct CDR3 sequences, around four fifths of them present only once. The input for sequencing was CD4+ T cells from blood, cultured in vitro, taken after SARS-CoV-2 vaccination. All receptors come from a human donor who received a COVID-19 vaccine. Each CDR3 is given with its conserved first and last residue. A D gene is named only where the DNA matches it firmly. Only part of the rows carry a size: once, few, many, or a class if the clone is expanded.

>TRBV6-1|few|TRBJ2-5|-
TGTGCCAGCAGTCATCGGGGGATGACACGAGAGACCCAGTACTTC
CASSHRGMTRETQYF
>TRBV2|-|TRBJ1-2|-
TGTGCCAGCAGGAAGGGTGACTATGGCTACACCTTC
CASRKGDYGYTF
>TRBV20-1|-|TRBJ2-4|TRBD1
TGCAGTGCTAGAGGCCCCCGACAGGGGGGCATTCAGTACTTC
CSARGPRQGGIQYF
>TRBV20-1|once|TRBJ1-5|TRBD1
TGCAGTGCTAGAGCCGGGACAGGGGGATTAGGAAATCAGCCCCAGCATTTT
CSARAGTGGLGNQPQHF
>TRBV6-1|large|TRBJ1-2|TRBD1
TGTGCCAGCAGTCCCCCCCAAACAGGGGGCATCGGCTACACCTTC
CASSPPQTGGIGYTF
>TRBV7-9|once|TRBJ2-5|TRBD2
TGTGCCAGCAGCTTAGGACTAGCGGGGGGCTGGGTAAAAGAGACCCAGTACTTC
CASSLGLAGGWVKETQYF
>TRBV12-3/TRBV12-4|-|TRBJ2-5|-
TGTGCCAGCAGTTTAGATGTAGGGGAGGTAGGGACCCAGTACTTC
CASSLDVGEVGTQYF
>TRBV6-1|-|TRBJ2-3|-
TGTGCCAGCAGTAGGACAGCGCCAGATACGCAGTATTTT
CASSRTAPDTQYF
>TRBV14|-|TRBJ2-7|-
TGTGCCAGCAGCCCGCCCGGGGTCTACGAGCAGTACTTC
CASSPPGVYEQYF
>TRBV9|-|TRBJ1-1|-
TGTGCCAGCAGCTCCCTAAGCCAGGGAAGTTGGGCTTTCTTT
CASSSLSQGSWAFF
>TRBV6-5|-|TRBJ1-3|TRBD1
TGTGCCAGCAGTTACGGGACAGGCCAGACCATTGGTAACACCATATATTTT
CASSYGTGQTIGNTIYF
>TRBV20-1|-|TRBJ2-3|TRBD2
TGCAGTGCTAGAGACCCAGCGGGGGGAGGGGATACGCAGTATTTT
CSARDPAGGGDTQYF
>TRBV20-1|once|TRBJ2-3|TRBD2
TGCAGTGCTACAGCTTGGAGGACTAGCGGGGGTTCCAGCACAGATACGCAGTATTTT
CSATAWRTSGGSSTDTQYF
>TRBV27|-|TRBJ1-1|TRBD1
TGTGCCAGCAGTTTGGGACAGGGATACACTGAAGCTTTCTTT
CASSLGQGYTEAFF
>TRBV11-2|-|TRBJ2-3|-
TGTGCCAGCAGCTTAGCGGGGGCCCGCACAGATACGCAGTATTTT
CASSLAGARTDTQYF
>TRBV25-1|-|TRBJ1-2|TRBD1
TGTGCCAGCAGTGAACAGGGGGAGTTAGCTAACTATGGCTACACCTTC
CASSEQGELANYGYTF
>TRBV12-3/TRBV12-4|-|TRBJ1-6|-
TGTGCCAGCAGTTTAGGGCAGGGCGGTAATTCACCCCTCCACTTT
CASSLGQGGNSPLHF
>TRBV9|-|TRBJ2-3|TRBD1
TGTGCCAGCAGCTTTGGGACAGCCACAGATACGCAGTATTTT
CASSFGTATDTQYF
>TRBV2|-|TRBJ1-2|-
TGTGCCAGCAGTGAAGGGGTCAGGACTAACTATGGCTACACCTTC
CASSEGVRTNYGYTF
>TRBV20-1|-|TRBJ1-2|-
TGCAGTGCTAGCAGCGGCAGGGCCTATGGCTACACCTTC
CSASSGRAYGYTF
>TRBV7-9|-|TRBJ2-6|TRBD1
TGTGCCAGCAACTCCGGACAGGGAGCCTCTGGGGCCAACGTCCTGACTTTC
CASNSGQGASGANVLTF
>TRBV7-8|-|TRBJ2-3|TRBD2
TGTGCCAGCAGCTTAAATATTGGGACTAGCGGGGGTGCAGATACGCAGTATTTT
CASSLNIGTSGGADTQYF
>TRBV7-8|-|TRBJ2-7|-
TGTGCCAGCAGCTCCGATAAGATGACAGTACGGGGCTACTACGAGCAGTACTTC
CASSSDKMTVRGYYEQYF
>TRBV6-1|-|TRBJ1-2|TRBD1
TGTGCCAGCAGGGGCGGGACAGACTATGGCTACACCTTC
CASRGGTDYGYTF
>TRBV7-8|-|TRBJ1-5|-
TGTGCCAGCAGCTTAGTGGTCAATCAGCCCCAGCATTTT
CASSLVVNQPQHF
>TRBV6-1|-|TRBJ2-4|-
TGTGCCAGCAGTACCACGCGAAGGCGTCCGGGGGAAAAAAACATTCAGTACTTC
CASSTTRRRPGEKNIQYF
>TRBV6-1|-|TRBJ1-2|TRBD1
TGTGCCAGTAGGAACCCCGGGACAGGGTACTATGGCTACACCTTC
CASRNPGTGYYGYTF
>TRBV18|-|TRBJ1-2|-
TGTGCCAGCTCACCCAACGCCGGGACGGACTATGGCTACACCTTC
CASSPNAGTDYGYTF
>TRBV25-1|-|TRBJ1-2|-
TGTGCCAGCAGTTACCGAACACTCCGGGCCTACACCTTC
CASSYRTLRAYTF
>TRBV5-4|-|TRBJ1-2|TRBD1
TGTGCCAGCGGCCAGGGACAGGGAGATGGCTACACCTTC
CASGQGQGDGYTF
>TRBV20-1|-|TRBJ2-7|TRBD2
TGCAGTGCTGAAAGGACTAGCGGGGGGGCTTCTCAGTCAATCGAGCAGTACTTC
CSAERTSGGASQSIEQYF
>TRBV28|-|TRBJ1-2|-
TGTGCCAGCAGTCTATCCGGGGGAGCGTTTGGTGGCTATGGCTACACCTTC
CASSLSGGAFGGYGYTF
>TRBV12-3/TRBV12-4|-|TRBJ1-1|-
TGTGCCAGCAGTCAGGGACAAGTGAACACTGAAGCTTTCTTT
CASSQGQVNTEAFF
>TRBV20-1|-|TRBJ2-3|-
TGCAGTGCTAGTTCCGCCTCCCCGGGGGATACGCAGTATTTT
CSASSASPGDTQYF
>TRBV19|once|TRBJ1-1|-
TGTGCCAGTAGGGGGAGGACTGAAGCTTTCTTT
CASRGRTEAFF
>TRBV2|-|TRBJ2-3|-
TGTGCCAGCACCCCCGGGGTATCCTTCACAGATACGCAGTATTTT
CASTPGVSFTDTQYF
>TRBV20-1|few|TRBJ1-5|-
TGCAGTGCCCAGGGTCCAGGGGCAGGTTTTAGCAATCAGCCCCAGCATTTT
CSAQGPGAGFSNQPQHF
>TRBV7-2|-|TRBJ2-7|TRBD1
TGTGCCAGCAGCTTAGAGGGGACAGGGACCTACGAGCAGTACTTC
CASSLEGTGTYEQYF
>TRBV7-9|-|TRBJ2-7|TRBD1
TGTGCCAGCAGCGAAGGGACAGGGCACGAGCAGTACTTC
CASSEGTGHEQYF
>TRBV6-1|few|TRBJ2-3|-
TGTGCCAGCAGTGAAGCTCCTTACAGTACAGATACGCAGTATTTT
CASSEAPYSTDTQYF
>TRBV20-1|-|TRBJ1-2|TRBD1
TGCAGTGCTCCACTGACAGGGGCGGGTGGCTACACCTTC
CSAPLTGAGGYTF
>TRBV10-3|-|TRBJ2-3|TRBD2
TGTGCCATCAAAACTAGCGGGGGCGGTGGCACAGATACGCAGTATTTT
CAIKTSGGGGTDTQYF
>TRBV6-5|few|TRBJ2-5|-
TGTGCCAGCAGTTATGGTGCAGGTCAAGAGACCCAGTACTTC
CASSYGAGQETQYF
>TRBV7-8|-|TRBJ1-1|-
TGTGCCAGCAGCTTGGGGGTAGCAGTTAACACTGAAGCTTTCTTT
CASSLGVAVNTEAFF
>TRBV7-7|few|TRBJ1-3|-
TGTGCCAGCAGCCGGGGGACGGGCAGGCTTTCAAACACCATATATTTT
CASSRGTGRLSNTIYF
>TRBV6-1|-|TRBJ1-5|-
TGTGCCAGCAGTGAAGAGGCGAGGAGGAGCAATCAGCCCCAGCATTTT
CASSEEARRSNQPQHF
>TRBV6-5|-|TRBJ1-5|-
TGTGCCAGCAGTTGGGCAGGAAGCAATCAGCCCCAGCATTTT
CASSWAGSNQPQHF
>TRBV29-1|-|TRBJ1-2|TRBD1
TGCAGCGTTGGCTACAGGGGGCAAGATGGCTACACCTTC
CSVGYRGQDGYTF
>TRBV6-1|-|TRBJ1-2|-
TGTGCCAGCAGTAACGAGGCGGGTGGCTACACCTTC
CASSNEAGGYTF
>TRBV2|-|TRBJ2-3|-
TGTGCCAGCAGCGCTTTCATAAAGGATACGCAGTATTTT
CASSAFIKDTQYF
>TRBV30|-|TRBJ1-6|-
TGTGCCTGGAGTGTTGGGGGAAACTATAATTCACCCCTCCACTTT
CAWSVGGNYNSPLHF
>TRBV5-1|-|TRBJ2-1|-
TGCGCCAGCAGCTTGCCACGGACCCCTTACAATGAGCAGTTCTTC
CASSLPRTPYNEQFF
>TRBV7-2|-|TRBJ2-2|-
TGTGCCAGCAGCTCCCTGGCCGGGGAGCTGTTTTTT
CASSSLAGELFF
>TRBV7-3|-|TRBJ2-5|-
TGTGCCAGCAGCCTACGAGTCCTAGAGACCCAGTACTTC
CASSLRVLETQYF
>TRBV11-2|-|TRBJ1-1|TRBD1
TGTGCCAGCAGCCGGGACAGGGGGCGGTGGACTGAAGCTTTCTTT
CASSRDRGRWTEAFF
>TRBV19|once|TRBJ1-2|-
TGTGCCAGTAGTACCCAGGGGATCCGTGGCTACACCTTC
CASSTQGIRGYTF
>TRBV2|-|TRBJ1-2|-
TGTGCCAGCAGTGAAGCGAGGACAGACTATGGCTACACCTTC
CASSEARTDYGYTF
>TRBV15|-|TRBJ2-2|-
TGTGCCACCAGCAGAGTTACATTTTCCACCGGGGAGCTGTTTTTT
CATSRVTFSTGELFF
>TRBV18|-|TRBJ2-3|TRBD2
TGTGCCAGCTCACCCGCTAGCGGGGGGGCCGAAGATACGCAGTATTTT
CASSPASGGAEDTQYF
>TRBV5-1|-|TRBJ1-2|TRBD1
TGCGCCAGCAGCTTAGGCAGGGGGCGAGATGCTAACTATGGCTACACCTTC
CASSLGRGRDANYGYTF